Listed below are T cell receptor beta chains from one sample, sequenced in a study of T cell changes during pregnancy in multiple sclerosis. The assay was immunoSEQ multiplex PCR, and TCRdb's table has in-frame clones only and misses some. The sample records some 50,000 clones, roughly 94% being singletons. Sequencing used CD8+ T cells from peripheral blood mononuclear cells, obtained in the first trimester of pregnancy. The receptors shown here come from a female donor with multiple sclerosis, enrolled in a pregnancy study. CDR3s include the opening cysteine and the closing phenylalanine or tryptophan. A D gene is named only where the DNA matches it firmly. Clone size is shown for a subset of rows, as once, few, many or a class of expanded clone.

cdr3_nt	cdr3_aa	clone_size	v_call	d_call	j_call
TGTGCCTGGAGTGTTGTAGTCGTCCAAGAGACCCAGTACTTC	CAWSVVVVQETQYF	NA	TRBV30	NA	TRBJ2-5
TGTGCCAGCAGTGAGGGGAGGACAAAGGAACCCCACAATGAGCAGTTCTTC	CASSEGRTKEPHNEQFF	NA	TRBV2	NA	TRBJ2-1
TGTGCCTGGAGTGTCAAGGGGTTCATGCAGCCCCAGCATTTT	CAWSVKGFMQPQHF	NA	TRBV30	NA	TRBJ1-5
TGTGCCAGCAGTGACGTAGGACAGTTACAAGAGACCCAGTACTTC	CASSDVGQLQETQYF	NA	TRBV2	NA	TRBJ2-5
TGTGCCAGCAGACAGAAGTATTTGGTTTCTGGGGCCAACGTCCTGACTTTC	CASRQKYLVSGANVLTF	NA	TRBV28	NA	TRBJ2-6
TGTGCCAGCAGAGATGGACATAACGGAATTCGCGAGCAGTACTTC	CASRDGHNGIREQYF	NA	TRBV6-1	NA	TRBJ2-7
NA	CASRVGRGSPYEQYF	NA	TRBV21-1	NA	TRBJ2-7
TGTGCCAGCAGGCAAGATACTAGCACAGATACGCAGTATTTT	CASRQDTSTDTQYF	NA	TRBV2	NA	TRBJ2-3
TGCGCCACCCATACGTCCGGGACAGGGGGAGTCTACGAGCAGTACTTC	CATHTSGTGGVYEQYF	NA	TRBV10-2	TRBD1	TRBJ2-7
TGTGCCTGGAATACGCAGGGAAATCAGCCCCAGCATTTT	CAWNTQGNQPQHF	NA	TRBV30	NA	TRBJ1-5
TGTGCCAGTAGTATGGGGGGGCTGAACACTGAAGCTTTCTTT	CASSMGGLNTEAFF	NA	TRBV19	NA	TRBJ1-1
TGTGCCAGTAGTTCCTCCCCAGGGGGCGAAGCTTTCTTT	CASSSSPGGEAFF	NA	TRBV19	TRBD1	TRBJ1-1
TGTGCCAGCAGCCGCAGCTTGGGCTTATACAATGAGCAGTTCTTC	CASSRSLGLYNEQFF	NA	TRBV7-6	NA	TRBJ2-1
TGTGCCAGTACCATCGGGGACAACTCTGGAAACACCATATATTTT	CASTIGDNSGNTIYF	NA	TRBV19	NA	TRBJ1-3
TGTGCCAGCAGTTACGGGCGTAGCTCCTACAATGAGCAGTTCTTC	CASSYGRSSYNEQFF	NA	TRBV6-6	NA	TRBJ2-1
TGTGCCAGCTCACCACCGGGACTAGCGAGACCAAGTTCCTCCTACGAGCAGTACTTC	CASSPPGLARPSSSYEQYF	NA	TRBV18	TRBD2	TRBJ2-7
TGCAGCGTTGAAGTTGGGGACCCCCGAGAAATGGGGCGGGAGGTGTACGAGCAGTACTTC	CSVEVGDPREMGREVYEQYF	NA	TRBV29-1	TRBD2	TRBJ2-7
TGTGCCAGCAGCTCCCGGGTCGGGGTGTTTGAGCAGTTCTTC	CASSSRVGVFEQFF	few	TRBV7-9	NA	TRBJ2-1
TGTGCCAGCAGCTTAGCTAGCGGGAGTACGGAGACCCAGTACTTC	CASSLASGSTETQYF	NA	TRBV13	TRBD2	TRBJ2-5
TGTGCCAGCAGCTTAGAGGGAGCATACGAGCAGTACTTC	CASSLEGAYEQYF	NA	TRBV7-8	NA	TRBJ2-7
TGCGCCAGCAGCTTGGTATCCGGGACTATAAACGAGCAGTACTTC	CASSLVSGTINEQYF	NA	TRBV5-1	TRBD2	TRBJ2-7
TGTGCCAGCAGCTTTACAGGGGACACTGAAGCTTTCTTT	CASSFTGDTEAFF	once	TRBV5-6	TRBD1	TRBJ1-1
TGTGCCAGCAGTTTTGGGGGGGTGGGAGAGACCCAGTACTTC	CASSFGGVGETQYF	NA	TRBV27	TRBD2	TRBJ2-5
TGTGCCAGCAGCTTAGTAGAGGCTAATGAGCAGTTCTTC	CASSLVEANEQFF	NA	TRBV7-2	NA	TRBJ2-1
TGTGCCAGCAACGAGGAAAACACCGGGGAGCTGTTTTTT	CASNEENTGELFF	NA	TRBV9	NA	TRBJ2-2
TGTGCCAGCAGCGTAGGGGACGGGAGGCGGGAGTTCTTC	CASSVGDGRREFF	NA	TRBV9	TRBD2	TRBJ2-1
TGTGCCAGCAGCCAAGGACAGTGGAACACTGAAGCTTTCTTT	CASSQGQWNTEAFF	medium-sized	TRBV7-6	NA	TRBJ1-1
TGTGCCAGCCGCCGTGGGGGGGCTGACGAGCAGTACTTC	CASRRGGADEQYF	NA	TRBV2	NA	TRBJ2-7
TGTGCCTCCTATAGCGGGAACTCGGGGACCGAGCAGTTCTTC	CASYSGNSGTEQFF	NA	TRBV15	TRBD2	TRBJ2-1
TGTGCCAGCAGCGGACCGGGACAGGGGGATTATGGCTACACCTTC	CASSGPGQGDYGYTF	few	TRBV9	TRBD1	TRBJ1-2
TGTGCCAGCAGCGTAGCTGAGAAAGACTTACCCGTCTACAATGAGCAGTTCTTC	CASSVAEKDLPVYNEQFF	NA	TRBV9	NA	TRBJ2-1
TGTGCCAGCAGTCCCGGGTCGTATGGCTACACCTTC	CASSPGSYGYTF	NA	TRBV6-5	NA	TRBJ1-2
TGTGCCAGCAGCGTCGTCGACAGTGGCACTGAAGCTTTCTTT	CASSVVDSGTEAFF	NA	TRBV2	NA	TRBJ1-1
TGTGCCAGCAGTGAGGGTGACAGGGGTGAGCAGTTCTTC	CASSEGDRGEQFF	few	TRBV6-1	TRBD1	TRBJ2-1
TGTGCCAGCAGCTTAGCCCTCGCTAGCGGTGCGGGGAACACCGGGGAGCTGTTTTTT	CASSLALASGAGNTGELFF	NA	TRBV7-9	TRBD2	TRBJ2-2